Below are 29 T cell receptor beta chains sequenced from a single sample in a study of preoperative IRX-2 immunotherapy in early breast cancer. Only in-frame clones appear in the TCRdb table, and some are missing; sequencing was by immunoSEQ multiplex PCR. The repertoire consists of tens of thousands of clones, with almost 90% occurring once and the leading ten covering just over 9.5%. Treatment here: preoperative locoregional IRX-2 cytokine immunotherapy. Collection of the sample occurred from a patient treated with IRX-2 immunotherapy. All receptors derive from a human donor with breast cancer.

The chain recombines TRBV11-1 with TRBJ2-3; TRBD1 might be the D (5 bases). This CDR3 is 16 amino acids long. Looked up from germline, CDR1 is SGHAT and CDR2 is FQDESV (reference sequence). The V end lost 5 bases, the J end lost 1 base, and 16 bases lay between the germline ends. The CDR3 DNA is TGTGCCAGCAGCGCAGGTCAGGGATCGGGCACAGATACGCAGTATTTT. This codes for CASSAGQGSGTDTQYF. The whole variable domain, remainder taken from reference TRBV11-1 and TRBJ2-3, is EAEVAQSPRYKITEKSQAVAFWCDPISGHATLYWYRQILGQGPELLVQFQDESVVDDSQLPKDRFSAERLKGVDSTLKIQPAELGDSAMYLCASSAGQGSGTDTQYFGPGTRLTVL.

The genes are TRBV18 and TRBJ2-3; possible D gene TRBD1, 6 bases. The CDR3 is made up of 15 amino acids. The V and J ends lost 1 base and 0 bases respectively, with 8 bases between them. Looked up from germline, CDR1 is KGHSH and CDR2 is LQKENI. The CDR3 bases are TGTGCCAGCTCACCACGACAGGCGAGCACAGATACGCAGTATTTT. Protein sequence: CASSPRQASTDTQYF.

The rearrangement uses TRBV6-4 and TRBJ2-1; D ambiguous. This CDR3 is built from 15 residues. V lost 5 bases and J lost 0, with 11 bases in between. Germline CDR1 reads MRHNA; CDR2 reads SNTAGT. The CDR3: CASSLTPRSYNEQFF. The DNA of the CDR3 is TGTGCCAGCAGTCTTACACCCCGCTCCTACAATGAGCAGTTCTTC.

The rearrangement joins TRBV6-5 to TRBJ1-1; weak D call: TRBD1 (5 bases). V lost 2 bases, J lost 4 bases, and 14 bases lay in between. Germline loops: CDR1 MNHEY, CDR2 SVGAGI. This CDR3 spans 15 amino acids. In DNA form, the CDR3 reads TGTGCCAGCAGTTACGTCGGGGGAAGTCGCACTGAAGCTTTCTTT. It codes for CASSYVGGSRTEAFF.

The gene calls are TRBV28 and TRBJ1-1; D gene uncertain. Germline-derived CDR1 and CDR2 are MDHEN and SYDVKM. The CDR3 covers 13 residues. Trimming removed 2 bases from V and 4 bases from J, with 8 bases in between. CDR3 amino acids: CASSLGDRTEAFF. The CDR3 DNA follows: TGTGCCAGCAGTTTAGGAGACCGCACTGAAGCTTTCTTT.

CDR3 residues: CASSSTSGSDEQFF. The CDR3 coding sequence is TGTGCCAGTAGTTCGACTAGCGGGAGCGATGAGCAGTTCTTC. The chain employs TRBV19 and TRBJ2-1; TRBD2 agrees at 12 bases. The germline V gene encodes CDR1 LNHDA and CDR2 SQIVND (reference sequence). The CDR3 sequence is 14 residues long. V lost 5 bases and J lost 8; bases outside the gene matches: 4.

V and J are TRBV6-1 and TRBJ1-1; 7 bases are a match to TRBD1. V shed 3 bases and J 2 bases; nucleotides not matched to a gene: 6. This CDR3 has 15 residues. The germline CDR1 and CDR2 sequences are MNHNS and SASEGT. In DNA, the CDR3 is TGTGCCAGCAGTGAGACGACAGGGTCCAACACTGAAGCTTTCTTT. Translating it yields CASSETTGSNTEAFF.

V is TRBV28 and J is TRBJ1-4; D is uncertain. Germline loops: CDR1 MDHEN, CDR2 SYDVKM. CDR3 length equals 14 residues. Trimming cost V 3 bases and J 0 bases, with 5 bases left between them. The chain's CDR3 is CASSLGATNEKLFF. In nucleotides, the CDR3 is TGTGCCAGCAGTTTGGGAGCAACTAATGAAAAACTGTTTTTT. Variable domain in full (rest from reference TRBV28 and TRBJ1-4): DVKVTQSSRYLVKRTGEKVFLECVQDMDHENMFWYRQDPGLGLRLIYFSYDVKMKEKGDIPEGYSVSREKKERFSLILESASTNQTSMYLCASSLGATNEKLFFGSGTQLSVL.

The chain links TRBV10-1 to TRBJ2-1; 9 bases are a match to TRBD2. J lost 1 base, V lost 0 bases, and 13 bases had no gene match. Per germline, CDR1 WNHNN and CDR2 SYGVQD (reference sequence). The CDR3 has 20 amino acids. The CDR3 spells CASSESKLASGIRSYNEQFF. The CDR3 bases are TGCGCCAGCAGTGAGTCGAAACTTGCTAGCGGGATAAGGTCCTACAATGAGCAGTTCTTC.

This clone came up a few times. The rearrangement joins TRBV19 to TRBJ2-7; D is undetermined. CDR3 size: 15 residues. Germline CDR1 LNHDA, CDR2 SQIVND (reference sequence). The V end was cut by 0 bases, the J end by 3 bases, with 12 bases between. In DNA, the CDR3 is TGTGCCAGTAGTATAGAGTCGGGCGTATACTACGAGCAGTACTTC. This encodes CASSIESGVYYEQYF.

This clone was detected once. The rearrangement uses TRBV7-8 and TRBJ1-3; D ambiguous. V was shortened by 6 bases and J by 0 bases, with 6 bases between the two germline ends. Germline assignment: CDR1 SGHVS and CDR2 FQNEAQ. The CDR3 loop spans 13 amino acids. CDR3 residues: CASRESSGNTIYF. The CDR3 nucleotides read TGTGCCAGCAGAGAGAGCTCTGGAAACACCATATATTTT.

This rearrangement joins TRBV5-4 to TRBJ1-1, with TRBD1 as a possible D gene (6 bases). The CDR3 has 15 residues. The germline gives CDR1 SGHNT, CDR2 YYREEE (reference sequence). The germline V and J ends were trimmed by 4 bases and 1 base, with 14 bases remaining between them. CDR3: CASSEQPRGNTEAFF. The CDR3 DNA reads TGTGCCAGCAGCGAGCAACCCAGGGGGAACACTGAAGCTTTCTTT.

The chain recombines TRBV19 with TRBJ2-7, with 7 bases identical to TRBD1. From germline, CDR1 is LNHDA and CDR2 SQIVND (reference sequence). The trim removed 5 bases at V and 3 bases at J, leaving 7 bases unmatched. This CDR3 region has 14 residues. As DNA, the CDR3 is TGTGCCAGTAGTTGGGGGACAGCCAACTACGAGCAGTACTTC. Translated: CASSWGTANYEQYF. Complete variable domain (other parts from reference TRBV19 and TRBJ2-7): DGGITQSPKYLFRKEGQNVTLSCEQNLNHDAMYWYRQDPGQGLRLIYYSQIVNDFQKGDIAEGYSVSREKKESFPLTVTSAQKNPTAFYLCASSWGTANYEQYFGPGTRLTVT.

The rearrangement links TRBV27 to TRBJ1-1, with 7 positions matching TRBD1. Germline CDR1 reads MNHEY; CDR2 reads SMNVEV (reference sequence). The J segment lost 7 bases and the V segment lost 3 bases, leaving 8 bases of the junction unmatched. The CDR3 covers 14 residues. The DNA for the CDR3 is TGTGCCAGCAGTTTCCAACAGGGGCCTTTTGAAGCTTTCTTT. Its translation is CASSFQQGPFEAFF.

The chain joins TRBV5-1 to TRBJ2-5, with 7 nucleotides matching TRBD1. The CDR3 spans 16 residues. CDR1 is SGHRS, CDR2 YFSETQ, per germline. V dropped 4 bases and J dropped 1; count of bases not matched to a gene: 10. The CDR3 DNA reads as TGCGCCAGCAGCCTCTTGGGACAGCGAATCCAAGAGACCCAGTACTTC. This translates into CASSLLGQRIQETQYF.

The DNA for the CDR3 is TGTGCCAGTAGTATAGCTGGGGTCGGGTCCCCTCCAATCGGCGAGCAGTTCTTC. This translates into CASSIAGVGSPPIGEQFF. The V and J genes are TRBV19 and TRBJ2-1; no clear D gene. CDR1 is LNHDA, CDR2 SQIVND, per germline (reference sequence). The CDR3 is made up of 18 amino acids. V shed 1 base and J shed 10 bases, with 26 bases lying between them.

In this sample, this clone turned up a few times. The gene calls are TRBV10-1 and TRBJ2-3; 10 bases line up with TRBD2. The CDR3 is 15 amino acids. J lost 4 bases, V lost 6 bases, and 7 bases had no gene match. The germline CDR1 and CDR2 sequences are WNHNN and SYGVQD (reference sequence). The CDR3 sequence is CASRQGTSDPDTQYF. CDR3 sequence (DNA): TGCGCCAGCAGGCAGGGGACTAGCGATCCAGATACGCAGTATTTT.

The chain's CDR3 is CASSLQGSTNEKLFF. The CDR3, as DNA: TGTGCCAGCAGCTTACAGGGTTCAACTAATGAAAAACTGTTTTTT. V usage is TRBV7-2 and J usage is TRBJ1-4, with D possibly being TRBD1 (5 bases). There are 15 residues in the CDR3. V was trimmed by 2 bases and J by 0 bases, leaving 7 bases between them. Germline V gives CDR1 SGHTA, CDR2 FQGNSA.

J is TRBJ2-3 and V is TRBV10-3, with D possibly being TRBD1 (6 bases). V lost 7 bases to trimming and J lost 1 base, with 12 bases between them. The CDR3 contains 14 residues. From germline, CDR1 is ENHRY and CDR2 SYGVKD. CDR3 sequence: CAITRGVGTDTQYF. The DNA of the CDR3 is TGTGCCATCACCAGGGGAGTGGGCACAGATACGCAGTATTTT.

The gene calls are TRBV5-3 and TRBJ1-2, with D unresolved. TRBV5-3 is an ORF for which the function is uncertain. The CDR3 spans 10 residues. V was pared by 0 bases and J by 7 bases, with 1 base between. The CDR3 loop is CARSLAGYTF. Here the CDR3 DNA reads TGTGCCAGAAGCTTGGCTGGCTACACCTTC.

This clone came up a few times. The chain has TRBV28 and TRBJ1-5; D call uncertain. This CDR3 has 12 amino acids. Trimming left V 2 bases short and J 7 bases short, with 6 bases between. Germline lookup yields CDR1 MDHEN and CDR2 SYDVKM. The CDR3 reads CASSLMGQPQHF. CDR3 DNA sequence: TGTGCCAGCAGTTTAATGGGACAGCCCCAGCATTTT.

The chain carries TRBV27 and TRBJ2-2; TRBD2 is a possible D gene (5 bases). The CDR3 has 16 residues. V was cut by 6 bases and J by 8 bases, with 22 bases left in between. The germline V gene encodes CDR1 MNHEY and CDR2 SMNVEV (reference sequence). CDR3 bases: TGTGCCAGCAGCTCTAAACCCGGACTCCCGAGGGGGGAGCTGTTTTTT. Translation gives CASSSKPGLPRGELFF.

The chain employs TRBV4-3 and TRBJ1-4; possible D gene TRBD1, 6 bases. The CDR3 is 15 residues long. V lost 1 base, J lost 7 bases, and 13 bases lay in between. Germline V gene lookup returns CDR1 LGHNA and CDR2 YSLEER. CDR3: CASSQGYRGGEKLFF. CDR3 sequence (DNA): TGCGCCAGCAGCCAAGGGTACCGAGGGGGTGAAAAACTGTTTTTT.

The chain is built from TRBV5-1 and TRBJ2-7; weak D call: TRBD1 (6 bases). The CDR3 extends over 16 amino acids. Germline CDR1 SGHRS, CDR2 YFSETQ. Trimming stripped 0 bases from V and 2 bases from J, with 15 bases between. The CDR3 DNA follows: TGCGCCAGCAGCTTGGAATCACAGGGTGTGCCCTACGAGCAGTACTTC. Translating gives CASSLESQGVPYEQYF. Filled out from reference TRBV5-1 and TRBJ2-7, the complete variable domain reads KAGVTQTPRYLIKTRGQQVTLSCSPISGHRSVSWYQQTPGQGLQFLFEYFSETQRNKGNFPGRFSGRQFSNSRSEMNVSTLELGDSALYLCASSLESQGVPYEQYFGPGTRLTVT.

The chain recombines TRBV5-1 with TRBJ1-2, with D hard to call. Germline V lookup: CDR1 SGHRS, CDR2 YFSETQ. Trimming shortened V by 4 bases and J by 5 bases, and 12 bases separated the two germline ends. This CDR3 has 13 amino acids. CDR3 loop: CASSLSAPYGYTF. The CDR3, as DNA: TGCGCCAGCAGCCTAAGCGCCCCTTATGGCTACACCTTC.

The chain is built from TRBV7-2 and TRBJ1-3, with unresolved D. Germline V lookup: CDR1 SGHTA, CDR2 FQGNSA. This CDR3 spans 12 amino acids. The V and J ends lost 0 bases and 3 bases respectively, with 0 bases between them. The CDR3 DNA is TGTGCCAGCAGCTTAGCTGGAAACACCATATATTTT. As protein: CASSLAGNTIYF.

The chain joins TRBV5-1 to TRBJ1-6, with a possible D match to TRBD1 (6 bases). The CDR3 is made up of 15 amino acids. Germline assignment: CDR1 SGHRS and CDR2 YFSETQ. V lost 0 bases and J 7 bases, leaving 11 bases between the germline ends. The CDR3 nucleotides are TGCGCCAGCAGCTTGGAGGGCAGGGGAAATTCACCCCTCCACTTT. It encodes CASSLEGRGNSPLHF.

V usage is TRBV18 and J usage is TRBJ1-3, with a tentative D call TRBD1 (5 bases). The CDR3 is 14 residues long. Germline V gene data show CDR1 as KGHSH and CDR2 as LQKENI. The V end was cut by 5 bases, the J end by 0 bases, with 8 bases between. CDR3 sequence: CASSGGISGNTIYF. The CDR3 bases are TGTGCCAGCTCAGGGGGGATCTCTGGAAACACCATATATTTT.

The V call is TRBV27, the J call TRBJ2-5; tentative D call: TRBD1 (6 bases). CDR3 length: 13 amino acids. Germline-derived CDR1 and CDR2 are MNHEY and SMNVEV (reference sequence). Deletions cut 8 bases from V and 2 bases from J, with 12 bases between. CDR3 residues: CASRRQVQETQYF. In DNA form, the CDR3 reads TGTGCCAGCCGACGACAGGTTCAAGAGACCCAGTACTTC.